This TCR beta chain derives from a study of naive and memory T cell subsets. With 3 bases removed from V and 1 base from J, the gap between germline ends came to 5 bases. In germline, CDR1 is SGHTA, CDR2 FQGNSA. CDR3 length: 13 residues. Four PCR rounds used nested alpha and beta constant region primers plus the SP2 primer. Reverse transcription of blood and skin TCR RNA was primed at alpha and beta constant regions. Via MiXCR, TCRdb re-called the 5' RACE reads, giving one row per CDR3 protein. Among around 30,000 distinct CDR3 sequences listed, roughly a sixth were seen once. A UMI-containing oligonucleotide was joined by 3' ligation to the TCR cDNA template. Adult healthy volunteers gave 2.5 ml peripheral blood for whole-blood RNA. This clonotype was found many times. The target antigen is unknown. Findings and caveats of the study: The RNA method is potentially sensitive to activation and differentiation changes.

The chain links TRBV7-2 to TRBJ2-3; no reliable D call. This TCR was recovered from a female donor in good health. CDR3 sequence (DNA): TGTGCCAGCAGCTTTCATCGCACAGATACGCAGTATTTT. This gives the protein CASSFHRTDTQYF. Full variable domain (remainder filled in from reference TRBV7-2 and TRBJ2-3): GAGVSQSPSNKVTEKGKDVELRCDPISGHTALYWYRQSLGQGLEFLIYFQGNSAPDKSGLPSDRFSAERTGGSVSTLTIQRTQQEDSAVYLCASSFHRTDTQYFGPGTRLTVL.